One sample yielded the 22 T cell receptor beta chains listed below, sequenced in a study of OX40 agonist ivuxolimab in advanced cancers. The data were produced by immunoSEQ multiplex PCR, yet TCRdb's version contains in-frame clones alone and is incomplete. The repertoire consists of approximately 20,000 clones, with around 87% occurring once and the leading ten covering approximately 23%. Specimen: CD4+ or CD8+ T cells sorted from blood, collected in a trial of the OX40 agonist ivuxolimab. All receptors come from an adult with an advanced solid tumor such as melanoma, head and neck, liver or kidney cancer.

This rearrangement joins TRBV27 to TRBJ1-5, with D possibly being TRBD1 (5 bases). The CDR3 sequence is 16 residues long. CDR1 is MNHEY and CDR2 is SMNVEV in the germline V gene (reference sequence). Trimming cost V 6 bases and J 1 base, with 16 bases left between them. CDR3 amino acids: CASSHALRGSNQPQHF. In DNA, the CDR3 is TGTGCCAGCAGCCACGCCCTACGGGGGAGCAATCAGCCCCAGCATTTT.

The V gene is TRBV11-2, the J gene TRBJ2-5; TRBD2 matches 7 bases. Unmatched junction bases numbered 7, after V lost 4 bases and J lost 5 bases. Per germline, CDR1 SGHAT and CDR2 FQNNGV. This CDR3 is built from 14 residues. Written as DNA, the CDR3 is TGTGCCAGCAGCTCCAGTGGGGGGGATGAGACCCAGTACTTC. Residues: CASSSSGGDETQYF.

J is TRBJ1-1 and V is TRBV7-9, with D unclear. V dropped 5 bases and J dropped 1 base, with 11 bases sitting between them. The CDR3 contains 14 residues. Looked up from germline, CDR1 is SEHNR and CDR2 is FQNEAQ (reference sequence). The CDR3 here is CASSLRVRNTEAFF. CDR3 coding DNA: TGTGCCAGCAGCCTCCGGGTTCGGAACACTGAAGCTTTCTTT.

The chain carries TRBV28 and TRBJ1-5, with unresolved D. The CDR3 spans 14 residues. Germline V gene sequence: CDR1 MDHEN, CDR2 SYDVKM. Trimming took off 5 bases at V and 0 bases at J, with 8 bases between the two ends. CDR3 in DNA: TGTGCCAGCAGTCCCCACTCTAGCAATCAGCCCCAGCATTTT. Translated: CASSPHSSNQPQHF.

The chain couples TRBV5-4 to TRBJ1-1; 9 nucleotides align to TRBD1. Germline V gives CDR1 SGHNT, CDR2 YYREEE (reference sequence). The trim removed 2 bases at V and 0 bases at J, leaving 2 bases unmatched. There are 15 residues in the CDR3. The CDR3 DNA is TGTGCCAGCAGCTTTACAGGGGGCTTGAACACTGAAGCTTTCTTT. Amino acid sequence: CASSFTGGLNTEAFF.

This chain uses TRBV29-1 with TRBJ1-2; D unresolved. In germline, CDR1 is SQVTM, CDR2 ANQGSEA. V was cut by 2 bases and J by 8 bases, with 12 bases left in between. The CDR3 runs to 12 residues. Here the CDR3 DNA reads TGCAGCGTTGAAAGGTTGTCGGCGGGCTACACCTTC. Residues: CSVERLSAGYTF.

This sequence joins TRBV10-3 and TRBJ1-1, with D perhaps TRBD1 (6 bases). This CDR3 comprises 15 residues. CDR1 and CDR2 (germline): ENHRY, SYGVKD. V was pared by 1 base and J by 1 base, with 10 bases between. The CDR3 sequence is CAISEFRGQNTEAFF. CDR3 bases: TGTGCCATCAGTGAGTTCCGGGGACAGAACACTGAAGCTTTCTTT.

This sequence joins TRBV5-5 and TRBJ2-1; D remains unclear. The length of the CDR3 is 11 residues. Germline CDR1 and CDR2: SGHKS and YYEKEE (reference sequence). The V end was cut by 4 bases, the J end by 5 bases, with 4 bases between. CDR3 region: CASSLNNEQFF. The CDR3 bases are TGTGCCAGCAGCCTGAACAATGAGCAGTTCTTC.

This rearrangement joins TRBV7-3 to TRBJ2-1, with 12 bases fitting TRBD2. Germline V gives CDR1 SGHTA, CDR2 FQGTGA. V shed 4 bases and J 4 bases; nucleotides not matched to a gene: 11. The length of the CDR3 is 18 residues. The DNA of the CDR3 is TGTGCCAGCAGCTCGCCGACTCACACTAGCGGGGGGTACAATGAGCAGTTCTTC. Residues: CASSSPTHTSGGYNEQFF.

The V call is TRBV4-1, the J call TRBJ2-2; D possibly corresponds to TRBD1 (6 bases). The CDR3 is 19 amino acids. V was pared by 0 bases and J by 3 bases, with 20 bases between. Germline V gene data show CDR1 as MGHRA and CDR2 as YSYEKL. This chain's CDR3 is CASSQENSGGRGDTGELFF. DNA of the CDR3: TGCGCCAGCAGCCAAGAGAACAGTGGGGGCCGAGGGGACACCGGGGAGCTGTTTTTT.

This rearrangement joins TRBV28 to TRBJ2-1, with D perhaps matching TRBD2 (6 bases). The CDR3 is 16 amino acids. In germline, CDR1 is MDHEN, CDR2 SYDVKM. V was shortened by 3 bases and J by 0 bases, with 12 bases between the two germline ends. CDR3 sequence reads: CASSFWGESSYNEQFF. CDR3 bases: TGTGCCAGCAGTTTTTGGGGGGAGAGCTCCTACAATGAGCAGTTCTTC.

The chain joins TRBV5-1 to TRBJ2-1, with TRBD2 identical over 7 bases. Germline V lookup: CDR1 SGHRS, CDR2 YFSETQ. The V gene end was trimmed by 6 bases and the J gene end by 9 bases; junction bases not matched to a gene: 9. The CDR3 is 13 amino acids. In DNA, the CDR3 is TGCGCCAGCACACTGGGAGGGCTCGGTGAGCAGTTCTTC. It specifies CASTLGGLGEQFF.

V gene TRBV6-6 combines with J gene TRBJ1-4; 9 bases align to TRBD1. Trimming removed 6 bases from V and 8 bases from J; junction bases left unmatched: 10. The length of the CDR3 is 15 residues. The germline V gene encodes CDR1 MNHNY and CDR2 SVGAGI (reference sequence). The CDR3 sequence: CASSHLQGAGEKLFF. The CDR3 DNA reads TGTGCCAGCAGCCACCTACAGGGGGCAGGCGAAAAACTGTTTTTT.

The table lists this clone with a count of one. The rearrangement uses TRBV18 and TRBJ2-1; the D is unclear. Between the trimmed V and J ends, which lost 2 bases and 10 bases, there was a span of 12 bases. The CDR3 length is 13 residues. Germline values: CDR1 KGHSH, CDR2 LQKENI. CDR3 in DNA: TGTGCCAGCTCACCAGGACCGCCCTGGGAGCAGTTCTTC. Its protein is CASSPGPPWEQFF.

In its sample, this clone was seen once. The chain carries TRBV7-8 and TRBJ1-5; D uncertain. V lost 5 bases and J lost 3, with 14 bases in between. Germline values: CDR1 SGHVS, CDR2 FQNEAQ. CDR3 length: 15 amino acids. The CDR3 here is CASSAEKTDNQPQHF. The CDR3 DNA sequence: TGTGCCAGCAGCGCTGAGAAGACTGACAATCAGCCCCAGCATTTT.

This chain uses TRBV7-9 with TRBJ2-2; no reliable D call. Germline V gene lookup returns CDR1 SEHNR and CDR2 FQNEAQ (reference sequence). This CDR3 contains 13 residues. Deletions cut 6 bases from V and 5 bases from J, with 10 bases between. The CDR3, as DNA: TGTGCCAGCAGTCCGAGCGAAACCGGGGAGCTGTTTTTT. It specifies CASSPSETGELFF.

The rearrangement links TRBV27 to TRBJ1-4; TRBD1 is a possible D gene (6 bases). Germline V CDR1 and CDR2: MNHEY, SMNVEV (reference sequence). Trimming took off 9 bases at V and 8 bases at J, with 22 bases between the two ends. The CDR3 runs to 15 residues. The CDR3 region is CASTVSGGGGEKLFF. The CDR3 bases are TGTGCCAGTACCGTCTCTGGGGGCGGAGGGGAAAAACTGTTTTTT.

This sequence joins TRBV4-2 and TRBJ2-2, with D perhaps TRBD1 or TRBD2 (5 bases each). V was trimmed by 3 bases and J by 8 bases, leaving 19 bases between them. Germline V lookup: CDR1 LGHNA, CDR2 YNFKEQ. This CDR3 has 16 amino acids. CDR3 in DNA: TGTGCCAGCAGCCAGGCTCCTGGGCTAGAGGGGGGGGAGCTGTTTTTT. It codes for CASSQAPGLEGGELFF.

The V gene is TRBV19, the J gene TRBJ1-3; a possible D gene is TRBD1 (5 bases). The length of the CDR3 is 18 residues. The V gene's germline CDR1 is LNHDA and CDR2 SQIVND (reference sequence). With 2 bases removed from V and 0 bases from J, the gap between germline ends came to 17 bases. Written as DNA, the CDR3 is TGTGCCAGTAGTATACAAGGGGTCGGCTGGATCTCTGGAAACACCATATATTTT. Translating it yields CASSIQGVGWISGNTIYF.

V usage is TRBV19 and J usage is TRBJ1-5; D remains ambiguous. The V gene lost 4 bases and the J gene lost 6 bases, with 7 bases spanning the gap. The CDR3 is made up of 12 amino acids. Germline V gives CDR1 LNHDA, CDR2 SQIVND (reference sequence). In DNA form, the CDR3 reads TGTGCCAGTAGTACAGGAGCTCAGCCCCAGCATTTT. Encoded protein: CASSTGAQPQHF.

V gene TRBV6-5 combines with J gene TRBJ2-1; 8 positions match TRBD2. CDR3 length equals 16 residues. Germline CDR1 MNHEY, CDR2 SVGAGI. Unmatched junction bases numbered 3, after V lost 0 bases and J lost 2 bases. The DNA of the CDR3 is TGTGCCAGCAGTTACTCATCCGGGGGGGCCTACAATGAGCAGTTCTTC. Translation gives CASSYSSGGAYNEQFF.

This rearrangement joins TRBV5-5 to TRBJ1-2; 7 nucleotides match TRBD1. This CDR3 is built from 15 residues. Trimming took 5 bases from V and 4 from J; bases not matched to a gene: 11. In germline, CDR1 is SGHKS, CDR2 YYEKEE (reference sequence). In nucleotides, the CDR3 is TGTGCCAGCAGGCAGGAGGGGGCGGGGATCTATGGCTACACCTTC. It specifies CASRQEGAGIYGYTF. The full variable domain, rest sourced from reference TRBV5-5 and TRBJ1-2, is DAGVTQSPTHLIKTRGQQVTLRCSPISGHKSVSWYQQVLGQGPQFIFQYYEKEERGRGNFPDRFSARQFPNYSSELNVNALLLGDSALYLCASRQEGAGIYGYTFGSGTRLTVV.